Below are 17 T cell receptor beta chains sequenced from a single sample in a study of blood T cell repertoires in COVID-19. The assay was immunoSEQ multiplex PCR, and TCRdb's table has in-frame clones only and misses some. The profile covers around 53,000 clones, with approximately 91% appearing a single time and 3% to 4% taken by the ten largest. Sequencing used peripheral blood. Receptor source: a human donor in a cohort sampled during active COVID-19.

V usage is TRBV5-1 and J usage is TRBJ2-2, with D uncertain. Germline CDR1 is SGHRS and CDR2 is YFSETQ. The CDR3 sequence is 14 residues long. Trimming cost V 4 bases and J 4 bases, with 11 bases left between them. The CDR3 is CASSLDGSTGELFF. As DNA, the CDR3 is TGCGCCAGCAGCCTAGACGGATCCACCGGGGAGCTGTTTTTT.

This chain connects TRBV5-1 to TRBJ2-2; weak D call: TRBD1 (5 bases). The CDR3 sequence is 15 residues long. Germline-derived CDR1 and CDR2 are SGHRS and YFSETQ. V gave up 0 bases and J gave up 7 bases, with 13 bases separating them. The CDR3 region is CASSLEGVVGGELFF. The CDR3 DNA is TGCGCCAGCAGCTTGGAAGGGGTCGTCGGCGGGGAGCTGTTTTTT.

This clone appeared a single time. CDR3 loop: CASSPRRGRPPSGGELFF. DNA of the CDR3: TGTGCCAGCAGCCCCCGGCGGGGGCGTCCCCCGAGTGGCGGGGAGCTGTTTTTT. This chain connects TRBV11-2 to TRBJ2-2, with D possibly being TRBD2 (7 bases). Germline CDR1 and CDR2: SGHAT and FQNNGV. The CDR3 runs 18 residues. Trimming shortened V by 5 bases and J by 7 bases, and 26 bases separated the two germline ends.

The rearrangement uses TRBV7-3 and TRBJ2-1, with 10 nucleotides matching TRBD2. J lost 0 bases, V lost 5 bases, and 16 bases had no gene match. This CDR3 is built from 20 residues. Germline CDR1 reads SGHTA; CDR2 reads FQGTGA. The CDR3 bases are TGTGCCAGCAGCCATTATCCCGGACTAGCGGCTACGAGCTCCTACAATGAGCAGTTCTTC. It encodes CASSHYPGLAATSSYNEQFF.

The chain is built from TRBV10-3 and TRBJ1-2; 7 bases agree with TRBD1. The CDR3 runs 16 residues. The V gene's germline CDR1 is ENHRY and CDR2 SYGVKD. Germline trimming cut 4 bases from V and 3 bases from J; bases unmatched to any gene: 11. In DNA, the CDR3 is TGTGCCATCAGTGGGACAGGCCTTGGGGGAGACTATGGCTACACCTTC. Residues: CAISGTGLGGDYGYTF.

This clone occurred once. The J gene is TRBJ2-3, the V gene TRBV18; tentatively, D is TRBD2 (5 bases). Germline CDR1 is KGHSH and CDR2 is LQKENI. There are 12 residues in the CDR3. The germline V and J ends were trimmed by 10 bases and 1 base, with 9 bases remaining between them. CDR3 protein: CATSLRTDTQYF. The CDR3 DNA is TGTGCCACTAGCTTGCGCACAGATACGCAGTATTTT.

This clone was counted a single time. The rearrangement links TRBV5-1 to TRBJ2-1; 10 nucleotides agree with TRBD2. The ends lost 5 bases at V and 2 bases at J; junction bases unmatched: 4. Germline V gene sequence: CDR1 SGHRS, CDR2 YFSETQ. The CDR3 loop spans 15 amino acids. As DNA, the CDR3 is TGCGCCAGCAGACCCAGCGGGAGGGCCTACAATGAGCAGTTCTTC. Protein product: CASRPSGRAYNEQFF.

J is TRBJ1-4 and V is TRBV6-5; D possibly corresponds to TRBD1 (6 bases). V lost 4 bases and J 7 bases, leaving 10 bases between the germline ends. CDR1 is MNHEY, CDR2 SVGAGI, per germline. The CDR3 contains 13 residues. The CDR3 region is CASSSRQAEKLFF. The CDR3 DNA reads TGTGCCAGCAGTTCCCGACAGGCTGAAAAACTGTTTTTT.

The chain recombines TRBV12-3 or TRBV12-4 with TRBJ2-2; D ambiguous. The CDR3 is 13 residues long. Trimming took off 3 bases at V and 6 bases at J, with 8 bases between the two ends. CDR3 residues: CASSFHLAGELFF. For the CDR3, the DNA is TGTGCCAGCAGTTTTCACCTAGCCGGGGAGCTGTTTTTT.

V and J are TRBV12-3 or TRBV12-4 and TRBJ2-3, with D hard to call. The germline V and J ends were trimmed by 3 bases and 6 bases, with 7 bases remaining between them. The CDR3 has 12 amino acids. This CDR3 is CASSFGLDTQYF. For the CDR3, the DNA is TGTGCCAGCAGTTTTGGGCTCGATACGCAGTATTTT.

This clone occurred a few times. This chain uses TRBV10-3 with TRBJ1-1; D gene ambiguous. V lost 7 bases, J lost 4 bases, and 19 bases lay in between. The CDR3 totals 15 residues. Germline V gives CDR1 ENHRY, CDR2 SYGVKD. The CDR3 DNA reads TGTGCCATCACTCCGGGTCCTGGCCGGGGCACTGAAGCTTTCTTT. This sequence encodes CAITPGPGRGTEAFF.

The chain links TRBV19 to TRBJ1-1; 7 nucleotides align to TRBD1. CDR1 and CDR2 from the germline V gene are LNHDA and SQIVND (reference sequence). The CDR3 covers 14 residues. The J segment lost 3 bases and the V segment lost 5 bases, leaving 6 bases of the junction unmatched. The CDR3 loop reads CASSARQGDTEAFF. Here the CDR3 DNA reads TGTGCCAGTAGTGCGAGACAGGGCGACACTGAAGCTTTCTTT.

This rearrangement joins TRBV9 to TRBJ1-2, with 8 bases that match TRBD1. V shed 0 bases, J shed 8 bases, and the junction held 15 bases outside the gene matches. The CDR3 loop spans 17 amino acids. CDR1 and CDR2 (germline): SGDLS, YYNGEE. Here the CDR3 DNA reads TGTGCCAGCAGCGTAGACTCCGGGTCAGGGGGCTTTGAGGGCTACACCTTC. Its protein is CASSVDSGSGGFEGYTF. Full variable domain (rest looked up from reference TRBV9 and TRBJ1-2): DSGVTQTPKHLITATGQRVTLRCSPRSGDLSVYWYQQSLDQGLQFLIQYYNGEERAKGNILERFSAQQFPDLHSELNLSSLELGDSALYFCASSVDSGSGGFEGYTFGSGTRLTVV.

This clone was counted a few times. The J gene is TRBJ1-6, the V gene TRBV5-4; weak D call: TRBD1 (5 bases). The V end lost 4 bases, the J end lost 9 bases, and 17 bases lay between the germline ends. The CDR3 runs to 15 residues. Germline V gives CDR1 SGHNT, CDR2 YYREEE (reference sequence). The CDR3 here is CASSPGHGGISPLHF. As DNA, the CDR3 is TGTGCCAGCAGCCCCGGGCACGGGGGGATTTCACCCCTCCACTTT.

This chain uses TRBV9 with TRBJ2-6; maybe TRBD2 (5 bases). V gave up 1 base and J gave up 3 bases, with 14 bases separating them. Germline assignment: CDR1 SGDLS and CDR2 YYNGEE. The CDR3 consists of 17 residues. The chain's CDR3 is CASSVTSGGFGANVLTF. The CDR3 DNA follows: TGTGCCAGCAGCGTAACCAGCGGAGGTTTTGGGGCCAACGTCCTGACTTTC. Based on the CDR3 plus reference TRBV9 and TRBJ2-6, the full variable domain is DSGVTQTPKHLITATGQRVTLRCSPRSGDLSVYWYQQSLDQGLQFLIQYYNGEERAKGNILERFSAQQFPDLHSELNLSSLELGDSALYFCASSVTSGGFGANVLTFGAGSRLTVL.

The chain carries TRBV19 and TRBJ2-1, with TRBD2 as a possible D gene (6 bases). Germline CDR1 and CDR2: LNHDA and SQIVND (reference sequence). The CDR3 runs to 16 residues. The V end was cut by 5 bases, the J end by 3 bases, with 17 bases between. The CDR3 DNA reads TGTGCCAGTAGTTCAACGAAACCGACTAGCTACAATGAGCAGTTCTTC. The encoded protein is CASSSTKPTSYNEQFF.

This chain connects TRBV3-1 (or the pseudogene TRBV3-2) to TRBJ1-2; possible D gene TRBD1, 5 bases. V was trimmed by 7 bases and J by 1 base, leaving 13 bases between them. Germline V gene data show CDR1 as LGHDT and CDR2 as YNNKEL (reference sequence). The CDR3 sequence is 14 residues long. Written as DNA, the CDR3 is TGTGCCAGCACCACAGGACCATATAACTATGGCTACACCTTC. Protein product: CASTTGPYNYGYTF.